Each of the 13 T cell receptor beta chains below was sequenced from the same sample in a study of blood T cell repertoires in COVID-19. This table comes from immunoSEQ multiplex PCR, and its TCRdb copy is limited to in-frame clones, with some not included. The table includes about 62,000 clones, approximately 73% detected once. The specimen sequenced was peripheral blood. These receptors originate from a woman aged 50 to 65 with active or convalescent COVID-19.

The V and J genes are TRBV3-1 (or the pseudogene TRBV3-2) and TRBJ2-3, with unresolved D. Trimming removed 0 bases at V and 2 bases at J, with 9 bases between. CDR3 length equals 15 residues. Germline V gene data show CDR1 as LGHDT and CDR2 as YNNKEL (reference sequence). CDR3 loop: CASSQDLGVTDTQYF. The CDR3 nucleotides read TGTGCCAGCAGCCAAGATCTAGGAGTCACAGATACGCAGTATTTT.

This clone was seen a few times. The rearrangement links TRBV5-4 to TRBJ2-2, with 13 positions matching TRBD2. Germline V gene data show CDR1 as SGHNT and CDR2 as YYREEE (reference sequence). J lost 1 base, V lost 1 base, and 7 bases had no gene match. This CDR3 spans 19 amino acids. The CDR3 spells CASSLTSGRAPLNTGELFF. DNA for the CDR3: TGTGCCAGCAGCTTGACTAGCGGGAGGGCCCCTTTGAACACCGGGGAGCTGTTTTTT.

V usage is TRBV7-2 and J usage is TRBJ2-7; TRBD1 might be the D (6 bases). The V end was cut by 5 bases, the J end by 5 bases, with 19 bases between. This CDR3 has 15 residues. Germline assignment: CDR1 SGHTA and CDR2 FQGNSA. DNA for the CDR3: TGTGCCAGCAGCCGTTACTCAGGGGATCTGAACGAGCAGTACTTC. Translating it yields CASSRYSGDLNEQYF.

V usage is TRBV3-1 (or the pseudogene TRBV3-2) and J usage is TRBJ1-2; D call uncertain. The germline V gene has CDR1 LGHDT and CDR2 YNNKEL (reference sequence). This CDR3 has 12 amino acids. V shed 2 bases and J shed 8 bases, with 9 bases lying between them. The CDR3 spells CASSQRDVGYTF. The DNA of the CDR3 is TGTGCCAGCAGCCAACGGGATGTGGGCTACACCTTC.

By frequency in the sample, this clone is medium-sized. This chain uses TRBV6-6 with TRBJ2-7, with 7 bases that match TRBD2. The CDR3 runs to 15 residues. J gave up 3 bases and V 6 bases, and 11 bases lay outside the gene matches. CDR1 is MNHNY and CDR2 is SVGAGI in the germline V gene (reference sequence). Here the CDR3 DNA reads TGTGCCAGCAGCCATGGCGGGGAGGGCCTCTACGAGCAGTACTTC. Protein: CASSHGGEGLYEQYF.

The V call is TRBV18, the J call TRBJ2-1, with TRBD1 identical over 10 bases. Germline trimming cut 3 bases from V and 7 bases from J; bases unmatched to any gene: 0. Germline CDR1 and CDR2: KGHSH and LQKENI. The CDR3 consists of 13 residues. The CDR3 DNA sequence: TGTGCCAGCTCACCGGGACAGGGGAATGAGCAGTTCTTC. Protein sequence: CASSPGQGNEQFF.

This sequence joins TRBV7-2 and TRBJ2-7; 11 bases fit TRBD2. Unmatched junction bases numbered 12, after V lost 3 bases and J lost 5 bases. The CDR3 spans 17 residues. CDR1 and CDR2 (germline): SGHTA, FQGNSA. CDR3 region: CASSLGRRLAGIDEQYF. The DNA of the CDR3 is TGTGCCAGCAGCTTGGGTAGGAGACTAGCGGGAATCGACGAGCAGTACTTC.

The chain carries TRBV5-1 and TRBJ1-1, with 9 nucleotides matching TRBD1. Germline V CDR1 and CDR2: SGHRS, YFSETQ. Unmatched junction bases numbered 5, after V lost 0 bases and J lost 5 bases. CDR3 length: 15 residues. In nucleotides, the CDR3 is TGCGCCAGCAGCTTGGACGGGACAGGGCAAACTGAAGCTTTCTTT. Translating it yields CASSLDGTGQTEAFF.

The chain carries TRBV9 and TRBJ1-1; 8 bases are shared with TRBD1. CDR3 size: 17 residues. Germline CDR1 and CDR2: SGDLS and YYNGEE. With 3 bases clipped from V and 0 bases from J, the junction kept 10 bases outside the gene matches. The CDR3 DNA follows: TGTGCCAGCAGCGCCGGGACAGGCCGAATGATGAACACTGAAGCTTTCTTT. It yields the protein CASSAGTGRMMNTEAFF.

This clone has only a few counts. V and J are TRBV3-1 (or the pseudogene TRBV3-2) and TRBJ2-1; 14 positions agree with TRBD2. With V trimmed by 4 bases and J by 5 bases, 10 bases remained unmatched. CDR1 and CDR2 (germline): LGHDT, YNNKEL (reference sequence). The CDR3 totals 18 residues. The CDR3 loop is CASSPRLAGGPKNNEQFF. CDR3 nucleotide sequence: TGTGCCAGCAGCCCCCGACTAGCGGGAGGGCCGAAGAACAATGAGCAGTTCTTC.

This clone was picked up one time. The chain links TRBV9 to TRBJ2-3; 10 positions agree with TRBD2. The CDR3 consists of 14 residues. Germline loops: CDR1 SGDLS, CDR2 YYNGEE. Trimming cost V 1 base and J 6 bases; bases outside gene matches: 2. CDR3 DNA sequence: TGTGCCAGCAGCGTACTAGCGGGAGAGGATACGCAGTATTTT. Its translation: CASSVLAGEDTQYF.

J is TRBJ2-7 and V is TRBV5-5; 9 nucleotides line up with TRBD2. This CDR3 region has 14 residues. Trimming removed 5 bases from V and 0 bases from J; junction bases left unmatched: 3. CDR1 and CDR2 (germline): SGHKS, YYEKEE (reference sequence). CDR3 sequence: CASSRSGSSYEQYF. In DNA, the CDR3 is TGTGCCAGCAGTCGTAGCGGGAGCTCCTACGAGCAGTACTTC.

The rearrangement joins TRBV5-1 to TRBJ2-7; TRBD2 matches 15 bases. The germline CDR1 and CDR2 sequences are SGHRS and YFSETQ. The V and J ends lost 0 bases and 5 bases, in that order; junction bases with no gene match: 3. This CDR3 is built from 16 residues. This chain's CDR3 is CASSLGTSGRGNEQYF. The DNA of the CDR3 is TGCGCCAGCAGCTTGGGGACTAGCGGGAGGGGTAACGAGCAGTACTTC.